This paragraph reports one TCR beta chain. The antigen remains undetermined. The record originates from a study of cytomegalovirus exposure and HLA in healthy donors. Points from the study as a whole: In a later analysis, a missense DCLRE1C variant was linked to TCR beta V- and J-gene trimming. Sequencing likely caused a cluster of highly shared sequence variants.

Trimming cost V 4 bases and J 5 bases, with 5 bases left between them. The CDR3 runs to 12 residues. Germline V gives CDR1 SGHAT, CDR2 FQNNGV. PCR used 60 Vbeta primers and 13 Jbeta primers. Some clones are missing from TCRdb's copy, which holds only in-frame ones; the method was immunoSEQ multiplex PCR. The sample holds about 130,000 clones, about two thirds seen once. This TCR derives from a human donor in good health. Sequencing used PBMCs. The chain uses TRBV11-2 and TRBJ2-2; D possibly corresponds to TRBD1 (5 bases). The CDR3 DNA follows: TGTGCCAGCAGCTCAGGGACCGGGGAGCTGTTTTTT. Protein sequence: CASSSGTGELFF.